Shown below are 18 T cell receptor beta chains from a single sample sequenced in a study of T cell responses to AZD1222 COVID-19 vaccine. Profiling relied on immunoSEQ multiplex PCR, and the TCRdb table lists in-frame clones only, not all of them. The repertoire holds more than 150,000 clones, with 88% as singletons. This specimen was peripheral blood, taken on day 0 of AZD1222 vaccination. The receptors were sampled from an adult in good health.

CDR3 region: CASSQLPGGTTAKNIQYF. DNA for the CDR3: TGCGCCAGCAGCCAACTCCCGGGGGGAACTACCGCCAAAAACATTCAGTACTTC. The chain joins TRBV4-3 to TRBJ2-4; 7 bases fit TRBD2. The V and J ends lost 2 bases and 1 base, in that order; junction bases with no gene match: 11. The germline V gene encodes CDR1 LGHNA and CDR2 YSLEER. This CDR3 region has 18 residues.

J is TRBJ1-6 and V is TRBV9, with D unclear. V was trimmed by 3 bases and J by 5 bases, leaving 9 bases between them. The germline CDR1 and CDR2 sequences are SGDLS and YYNGEE. This CDR3 is 14 amino acids long. The CDR3 spells CASSEGWHNSPLHF. CDR3 in DNA: TGTGCCAGCAGCGAGGGCTGGCATAATTCACCCCTCCACTTT.

The rearrangement joins TRBV12-3 or TRBV12-4 to TRBJ2-1; perhaps TRBD1 as D (5 bases). V lost 4 bases, J lost 4 bases, and 5 bases lay in between. The CDR3 contains 12 residues. Here the CDR3 reads CASSSGYNEQFF. The CDR3 DNA sequence: TGTGCCAGCAGTTCAGGGTACAATGAGCAGTTCTTC.

This rearrangement joins TRBV27 to TRBJ2-7; 7 bases are a match to TRBD1. CDR3 size: 16 residues. V lost 2 bases and J lost 5; bases outside the gene matches: 12. Germline-derived CDR1 and CDR2 are MNHEY and SMNVEV (reference sequence). The CDR3 DNA reads as TGTGCCAGCAGTTTAAAGCCCCGGACAGGTCGGAACGAGCAGTACTTC. Its translation: CASSLKPRTGRNEQYF.

The table lists this clone with a count of one. The genes are TRBV5-5 and TRBJ1-5; D gene unclear. V shed 2 bases and J shed 0 bases, with 6 bases lying between them. CDR1 SGHKS and CDR2 YYEKEE come from the germline V gene (reference sequence). The CDR3 consists of 14 residues. This chain's CDR3 is CASSFADSNQPQHF. CDR3 DNA sequence: TGTGCCAGCAGCTTCGCGGATAGCAATCAGCCCCAGCATTTT.

CDR3 sequence: CASSFSYYRGTGYTF. The CDR3, as DNA: TGTGCCAGCAGCTTCTCCTATTACAGGGGAACCGGCTACACCTTC. This rearrangement joins TRBV13 to TRBJ1-2; TRBD1 matches 7 bases. The ends lost 3 bases at V and 8 bases at J; junction bases unmatched: 12. The germline gives CDR1 PRHDT, CDR2 FYEKMQ (reference sequence). The CDR3 extends over 15 amino acids. Supplemented by reference TRBV13 and TRBJ1-2, the full variable domain reads AAGVIQSPRHLIKEKRETATLKCYPIPRHDTVYWYQQGPGQDPQFLISFYEKMQSDKGSIPDRFSAQQFSDYHSELNMSSLELGDSALYFCASSFSYYRGTGYTFGSGTRLTVV.

The chain links TRBV3-1 (or the pseudogene TRBV3-2) to TRBJ1-3; D gene unclear. Germline V gene lookup returns CDR1 LGHDT and CDR2 YNNKEL (reference sequence). The germline V and J ends were trimmed by 3 bases and 2 bases, with 5 bases remaining between them. This CDR3 has 13 residues. The CDR3 loop is CASSHGPGNTIYF. Written as DNA, the CDR3 is TGTGCCAGCAGCCACGGTCCTGGAAACACCATATATTTT.

This clone was observed once. The chain is built from TRBV7-9 and TRBJ2-1; tentatively, D is TRBD1 or TRBD2 (5 bases each). CDR1 and CDR2 from the germline V gene are SEHNR and FQNEAQ (reference sequence). CDR3 size: 14 residues. V was trimmed by 3 bases and J by 8 bases, leaving 14 bases between them. CDR3 amino acids: CASSFEGKGDEQFF. DNA for the CDR3: TGTGCCAGCAGCTTTGAGGGGAAAGGGGATGAGCAGTTCTTC.

The chain combines TRBV7-2 with TRBJ2-1, with a tentative D call TRBD2 (5 bases). The CDR3 runs 14 residues. Per germline, CDR1 SGHTA and CDR2 FQGNSA. V lost 3 bases and J lost 9, with 15 bases in between. This CDR3 reads CASSFSIIGGEQFF. CDR3 bases: TGTGCCAGCAGCTTTAGTATCATAGGAGGTGAGCAGTTCTTC. The full variable domain, in which reference TRBV7-2 and TRBJ2-1 provide the parts outside the CDR3, is GAGVSQSPSNKVTEKGKDVELRCDPISGHTALYWYRQSLGQGLEFLIYFQGNSAPDKSGLPSDRFSAERTGGSVSTLTIQRTQQEDSAVYLCASSFSIIGGEQFFGPGTRLTVL.

For the CDR3, the DNA is TGTGCCAGCAGTTACAGGGAGAAACTGTTTTTT. Amino acids: CASSYREKLFF. V and J are TRBV6-6 and TRBJ1-4; D ambiguous. Germline V lookup: CDR1 MNHNY, CDR2 SVGAGI (reference sequence). Between the trimmed V and J ends, which lost 2 bases and 11 bases, there was a span of 6 bases. There are 11 residues in the CDR3.

The rearrangement links TRBV6-1 to TRBJ1-1; D is unresolved. This CDR3 spans 13 amino acids. Trimming pared 3 bases from V and 0 bases from J, leaving 5 bases between. Germline CDR1 is MNHNS and CDR2 is SASEGT. The CDR3, as DNA: TGTGCCAGCAGTGAGGGGTTGAACACTGAAGCTTTCTTT. Translating it yields CASSEGLNTEAFF.

This chain joins TRBV7-2 and TRBJ1-3, with no clear D. This CDR3 contains 16 residues. Germline CDR1 reads SGHTA; CDR2 reads FQGNSA. Trimming pared 1 base from V and 0 bases from J, leaving 10 bases between. The CDR3 region is CASSLVAASSGNTIYF. In DNA form, the CDR3 reads TGTGCCAGCAGCTTAGTGGCAGCCTCCTCTGGAAACACCATATATTTT.

This chain links TRBV2 with TRBJ1-1; no reliable D call. V was pared by 6 bases and J by 5 bases, with 10 bases between. In germline, CDR1 is SNHLY, CDR2 FYNNEI. The CDR3 totals 12 residues. The CDR3 reads CASRREVTEAFF. In nucleotides, the CDR3 is TGTGCCAGCAGACGAGAGGTAACTGAAGCTTTCTTT.

V and J are TRBV5-4 and TRBJ2-1; 9 bases agree with TRBD2. CDR3 length: 16 residues. Germline V lookup: CDR1 SGHNT, CDR2 YYREEE (reference sequence). Trimming at V came to 0 bases and at J to 6 bases, leaving 7 bases not matched to a gene. The CDR3 reads CASSLATLAGFNEQFF. The CDR3, as DNA: TGTGCCAGCAGCTTGGCAACCCTAGCGGGATTCAATGAGCAGTTCTTC.

The chain uses TRBV6-5 and TRBJ1-2; unclear D gene. Per germline, CDR1 MNHEY and CDR2 SVGAGI. This CDR3 is 13 amino acids long. Trimming removed 7 bases at V and 4 bases at J, with 13 bases between. CDR3 sequence reads: CASTMDRFYGYTF. CDR3 DNA: TGTGCCAGCACCATGGACCGCTTCTATGGCTACACCTTC.

This chain uses TRBV5-6 with TRBJ2-3; 7 nucleotides match TRBD2. The trim removed 0 bases at V and 0 bases at J, leaving 7 bases unmatched. The CDR3 has 17 residues. The germline V gene has CDR1 SGHDT and CDR2 YYEEEE. CDR3 bases: TGTGCCAGCAGCTTGGACCGGGGGAGGGTGAGCACAGATACGCAGTATTTT. The encoded protein is CASSLDRGRVSTDTQYF. Full variable domain (remainder filled in from reference TRBV5-6 and TRBJ2-3): DAGVTQSPTHLIKTRGQQVTLRCSPKSGHDTVSWYQQALGQGPQFIFQYYEEEERQRGNFPDRFSGHQFPNYSSELNVNALLLGDSALYLCASSLDRGRVSTDTQYFGPGTRLTVL.

V usage is TRBV4-2 and J usage is TRBJ1-5, with 7 nucleotides matching TRBD1. The CDR3 runs 16 residues. The germline V gene has CDR1 LGHNA and CDR2 YNFKEQ. J was trimmed by 6 bases and V by 0 bases; bases with no gene match: 8. CDR3 sequence: CASSQDRGGGGQPQHF. CDR3 DNA: TGTGCCAGCAGCCAAGATCGGGGAGGGGGCGGTCAGCCCCAGCATTTT.

Here the CDR3 reads CASSLSPGGGYGYTF. As DNA, the CDR3 is TGTGCCAGCAGTTTATCGCCAGGGGGAGGCTATGGCTACACCTTC. V is TRBV27 and J is TRBJ1-2; TRBD1 agrees at 7 bases. V trimming: 0 bases; J trimming: 4 bases; junction bases outside the gene matches: 5. CDR1 and CDR2 (germline): MNHEY, SMNVEV (reference sequence). The CDR3 spans 15 residues.